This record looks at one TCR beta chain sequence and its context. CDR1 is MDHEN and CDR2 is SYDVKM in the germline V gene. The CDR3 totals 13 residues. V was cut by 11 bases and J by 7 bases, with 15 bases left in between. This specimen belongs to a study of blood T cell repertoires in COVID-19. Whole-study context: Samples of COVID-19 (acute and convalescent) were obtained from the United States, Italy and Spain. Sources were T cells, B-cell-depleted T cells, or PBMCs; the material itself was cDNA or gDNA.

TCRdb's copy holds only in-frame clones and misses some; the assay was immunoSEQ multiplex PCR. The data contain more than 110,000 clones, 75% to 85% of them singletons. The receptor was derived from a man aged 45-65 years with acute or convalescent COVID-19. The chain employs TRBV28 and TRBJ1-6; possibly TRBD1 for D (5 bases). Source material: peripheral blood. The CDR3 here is CAGCGAGNSPLHF. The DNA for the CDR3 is TGTGCCGGCTGCGGGGCCGGGAATTCACCCCTCCACTTT.